This T cell receptor (beta chain) was sequenced for a study of T-cell memory formation after mild COVID-19. Study results and limitations: Prior to infection, memory already included some responding clones, suggesting cross-reactive memory joined.

This clonotype came up a few times. Its antigen is not identified. V gave up 3 bases and J gave up 3 bases; unmatched junction bases: 7. Germline CDR1 DFQATT, CDR2 SNEGSKA (reference sequence). The length of the CDR3 is 15 residues. UMIs and sample barcodes were carried by the TCR alpha and TCR beta cDNA libraries that 5'RACE produced using constant-segment primers. From the 5' RACE reads, TCRdb called clonotypes with MiXCR, one entry per CDR3 protein. The sample carries under 600,000 distinct CDR3 sequences, less than 25% recorded once. The sequence came from an adult woman who had mild COVID-19 (a few samples of this study predate the infection). Cell type and time point are not known. The gene calls are TRBV20-1 and TRBJ2-3; 9 nucleotides align to TRBD2. The sequenced sample was PBMCs or a T cell subset sorted from them (not recorded which). In DNA form, the CDR3 reads TGCAGTGCTAGCCAAAGAACTAGCGGGACAGATACGCAGTATTTT. Amino acids: CSASQRTSGTDTQYF.